These T cell receptor beta chains were read from a single sample in a study of T-cell reconstitution after alpha-beta-depleted transplantation in children. Via MiXCR, TCRdb re-called the PCR reads, giving one row per CDR3 protein. The profile shows over 550,000 distinct CDR3 sequences, roughly a tenth of them singletons. Sequences were derived from PBMCs from the stem cell graft donor, sampled from the stem cell graft. These receptors originate from a human donor who donated a stem cell graft to a child with acute myeloid leukemia. Both conserved end residues are part of each CDR3. The D gene is left open where the match is weak. Only part of the rows carry a size: once, few, many, or a class if the clone is expanded.

v_gene	j_gene	d_gene	abundance	CDR3aa
TRBV7-2	TRBJ2-1	TRBD2	few	CASSLDGLAKFF
TRBV7-9	TRBJ1-5	-	many	CASSLMGDSNQPQHF
TRBV7-9	TRBJ2-7	-	-	CASSLGAGRDNEQYF
TRBV25-1	TRBJ2-3	TRBD1	-	CASGKGQGARDTQYF
TRBV2	TRBJ1-4	-	-	CASILRSEKLFF
TRBV19	TRBJ1-5	-	few	CASRIIRSSQPQHF
TRBV5-5	TRBJ2-3	TRBD2	few	CASRGLAGPTDTQYF
TRBV7-9	TRBJ2-7	TRBD1	-	CASGLGTGGSYEQYF
TRBV29-1	TRBJ2-7	-	many	CSYGRGRPYEQYF
TRBV12-3/TRBV12-4	TRBJ2-7	TRBD2	many	CASKTSGGTYEQYF
TRBV20-1	TRBJ2-3	TRBD2	-	CSAKPGLATDTQYF
TRBV6-1	TRBJ1-2	-	few	CASTQGRGYTF
TRBV4-3	TRBJ1-2	-	-	CASSPDTVSNYGYTF
TRBV4-3	TRBJ2-5	-	many	CASSQFQGSQETQYF
TRBV15	TRBJ2-1	TRBD2	-	CATSRDLAGLGNEQFF
TRBV12-3/TRBV12-4	TRBJ1-5	-	few	CASSVKGGGNQPQHF
TRBV7-8	TRBJ2-1	TRBD2	-	CASNGGGTRGNEQFF
TRBV15	TRBJ2-1	-	many	CATSRERANNEQFF
TRBV20-1	TRBJ1-1	-	many	CSATGSTEAFF
TRBV10-3	TRBJ2-3	-	-	CAISGPDSTDTQYF
TRBV14	TRBJ1-1	-	few	CASSQDRPEAFF
TRBV30	TRBJ2-3	TRBD2	few	CAWTREGTQYF
TRBV5-1	TRBJ2-7	TRBD2	-	CASSFLAGGSREQYF
TRBV7-2	TRBJ2-1	TRBD1	-	CASSSWTGLYNEQFF
TRBV21-1	TRBJ2-3	-	-	CASSKKRRGGDTQYF
TRBV7-2	TRBJ2-7	TRBD2	-	CASSLESLAGVREQYF
TRBV20-1	TRBJ2-2	TRBD2	few	CSARDRTSGRGTGELFF
TRBV2	TRBJ2-1	TRBD2	-	CASSGPGRDEQFF
TRBV20-1	TRBJ2-7	TRBD1	-	CSAPPLRDSSYEQYF
TRBV7-9	TRBJ2-1	-	few	CASSLEGRGGHEQFF
TRBV20-1	TRBJ1-5	-	once	CSAREWGRADNQPQHF
TRBV24-1	TRBJ1-1	-	few	CATSERDRAEAFF
TRBV14	TRBJ1-1	TRBD1	-	CASSHRTGIMNTEAFF
TRBV6-5	TRBJ2-1	TRBD2	few	CASRRLAGEQNEQFF
TRBV7-2	TRBJ2-7	-	-	CASSLWLAEQYF
TRBV29-1	TRBJ1-2	-	few	CSVGQAGYGYTF
TRBV18	TRBJ1-6	TRBD1	-	CASSTGTGGVSSPLHF
TRBV3-1	TRBJ2-1	-	-	CASSLDLLARNEQFF
TRBV2	TRBJ1-5	TRBD1	-	CASSYAGGAGQPQHF
TRBV27	TRBJ2-1	-	many	CASSSSRGEQFF
TRBV24-1	TRBJ2-5	-	many	CATSDPLETQYF
TRBV29-1	TRBJ1-4	TRBD1	-	CSGSWSRGEKLFF
TRBV6-2/TRBV6-3	TRBJ1-2	-	few	CASFFSDISLVRDYYGYTF
TRBV28	TRBJ1-6	-	-	CASSLYRASYNSPLHF
TRBV12-3/TRBV12-4	TRBJ2-1	-	many	CASSLRARESSYNEQFF
TRBV29-1	TRBJ1-1	-	many	CSVRAGNTEAFF
TRBV20-1	TRBJ2-1	-	many	CSAPRLDHEQFF
TRBV4-2	TRBJ2-7	-	many	CASSQGEGRDSYEQYF
TRBV5-1	TRBJ2-7	TRBD2	-	CASSLDQAGIYEQYF
TRBV5-1	TRBJ2-3	TRBD2	many	CASGLAGVPKDTQYF
TRBV6-2/TRBV6-3	TRBJ2-1	TRBD2	-	CASTQGLAGGGAYNEQFF
TRBV7-9	TRBJ1-6	TRBD1	-	CASSLARGQDYSPLHF
TRBV5-1	TRBJ1-1	TRBD1	-	CASSYDRGDTEAFF
TRBV12-3/TRBV12-4	TRBJ2-2	-	-	CASSFLAVVDTGELFF
TRBV24-1	TRBJ2-1	TRBD1	-	CATSQPGTGSNEQFF
TRBV5-1	TRBJ2-5	-	-	CASSLDDTETQYF
TRBV20-1	TRBJ2-1	TRBD2	few	CSARISGTYNEQFF
TRBV7-9	TRBJ1-1	-	many	CASSLGKTRSEAFF